These T cell receptor beta chains were read from a single sample in a study of T cells in Graves' hyperthyroidism and ophthalmopathy. In TCRdb, the multiplex PCR reads were re-called with MiXCR into one record per CDR3 protein. The data hold 450,000 to 600,000 distinct CDR3 sequences, with nearly 20% observed a single time. The sequenced sample consisted of blood. The receptors here all came from a middle-aged man with Graves' ophthalmopathy. The CDR3 runs from the conserved cysteine through the conserved F or W. A D gene is named only where the DNA matches it firmly. Part of the rows lack a size; the others show once, few, many or a class for expanded clones.

d_call clone_size j_call v_call cdr3_aa cdr3_nt
TRBD2 - TRBJ2-3 TRBV4-1 CASSKAGVSTDTQYF TGCGCCAGCAGCAAAGCGGGGGTGAGCACAGATACGCAGTATTTT
- many TRBJ2-2 TRBV2 CASSEEVTGELFF TGTGCCAGCAGTGAAGAAGTCACCGGGGAGCTGTTTTTT
- few TRBJ1-2 TRBV6-1 CASSRTGYVGNYGYTF TGTGCCAGCAGTCGAACAGGGTACGTCGGGAACTATGGCTACACCTTC
- many TRBJ2-2 TRBV7-3 CASSLNSLANTGELFF TGTGCCAGCAGCTTAAATTCACTAGCGAACACCGGGGAGCTGTTTTTT
- many TRBJ1-1 TRBV2 CASSEGRGRAEAFF TGTGCCAGCAGTGAGGGCAGGGGAAGGGCTGAAGCTTTCTTT
- - TRBJ2-7 TRBV28 CASSLSDRSYEQYF TGTGCCAGCAGTTTATCCGACCGTTCCTACGAGCAGTACTTC
- - TRBJ1-5 TRBV27 CASSLYLTGQPQHF TGTGCCAGCAGTTTATACCTTACAGGGCAGCCCCAGCATTTT
- - TRBJ2-5 TRBV30 CAWAIGAGQETQYF TGTGCCTGGGCAATAGGAGCGGGCCAAGAGACCCAGTACTTC
- many TRBJ2-5 TRBV18 CASSYFQETQYF TGTGCCAGCTCCTACTTCCAAGAGACCCAGTACTTC
TRBD1 - TRBJ1-1 TRBV6-1 CAAPGQMNTEAFF TGTGCCGCACCGGGACAGATGAACACTGAAGCTTTCTTT
- many TRBJ2-5 TRBV7-8 CASSFYQQETQYF TGTGCCAGCAGCTTTTACCAGCAAGAGACCCAGTACTTC
- - TRBJ1-5 TRBV6-7 CASSSDSRRDQPQHF TGTGCCAGCAGTTCTGACAGCCGAAGGGATCAGCCCCAGCATTTT
- few TRBJ1-3 TRBV9 CASSVVSTMGGNTIYF TGTGCCAGCAGCGTAGTTTCCACTATGGGAGGAAACACCATATATTTT
TRBD1 few TRBJ2-3 TRBV28 CASHRGGPSTDTQYF TGTGCCAGCCACCGAGGGGGCCCAAGCACAGATACGCAGTATTTT
- few TRBJ2-1 TRBV6-1 CASSEIGVWAVEQFF TGTGCCAGCAGTGAGATAGGCGTGTGGGCGGTTGAGCAGTTCTTC
- - TRBJ2-1 TRBV28 CASSLFRALYNEQFF TGTGCCAGCAGTTTATTTCGGGCACTCTACAATGAGCAGTTCTTC
- many TRBJ1-1 TRBV12-3/TRBV12-4 CASSTWSMNTEAFF TGTGCCAGCAGCACCTGGTCCATGAACACTGAAGCTTTCTTT
TRBD1 few TRBJ2-7 TRBV27 CANRDRGYEQYF TGTGCCAACCGGGACAGGGGTTACGAGCAGTACTTC
- many TRBJ1-2 TRBV7-2 CASSLSGFGYTF TGTGCCAGCAGCTTATCGGGATTTGGCTACACCTTC
- many TRBJ1-1 TRBV11-2 CASSFRKGRVAEAFF TGTGCCAGCAGCTTTCGGAAGGGGCGTGTGGCTGAAGCTTTCTTT
- many TRBJ1-1 TRBV3-1 CASSPPQGPTEAFF TGTGCCAGCAGCCCCCCCCAGGGTCCCACTGAAGCTTTCTTT
- many TRBJ1-2 TRBV3-1 CASSLGRNGYTF TGTGCCAGCAGCCTGGGACGGAATGGCTACACCTTC
- few TRBJ2-5 TRBV27 CASPKVGRETQYF TGTGCCAGCCCCAAGGTGGGTAGAGAGACCCAGTACTTC
TRBD1 once TRBJ1-2 TRBV4-2 CASSLGQESNYGYTF TGTGCCAGCAGCCTTGGACAGGAATCTAACTATGGCTACACCTTC
- - TRBJ1-1 TRBV7-9 CASSLADRSTEAFF TGTGCCAGCAGCTTAGCAGACAGAAGCACTGAAGCTTTCTTT